This entry lists 19 T cell receptor beta chains sequenced from one sample in a study of OX40 agonist ivuxolimab in advanced cancers. The library was built by means of the immunoSEQ multiplex PCR assay. TCRdb took over this immuneACCESS table, retaining in-frame rearrangements with V and J assigned. Such tables are incomplete; in checked studies, under half of the missing clones stem from an unresolved V gene, and the remainder is unexplained. The sample includes over 85,000 clones, with roughly four fifths observed a single time. The top ten constitute about 1.5% of the sample. This material consisted of CD4+ or CD8+ T cells sorted from blood, taken in a trial of the OX40 agonist ivuxolimab. Receptor source: an adult with an advanced solid tumor such as melanoma, head and neck, liver or kidney cancer.

The chain has TRBV28 and TRBJ2-1; D ambiguous. Germline CDR1 reads MDHEN; CDR2 reads SYDVKM. CDR3 length: 12 residues. V was shortened by 3 bases and J by 12 bases, with 12 bases between the two germline ends. The CDR3 bases are TGTGCCAGCAGTTTCCTTGAAGATGGGCAGTTCTTC. Translation gives CASSFLEDGQFF.

V is TRBV7-9 and J is TRBJ2-7; 7 bases align to TRBD2. CDR3 length: 14 amino acids. The germline V gene has CDR1 SEHNR and CDR2 FQNEAQ (reference sequence). J lost 2 bases, V lost 1 base, and 2 bases had no gene match. Here the CDR3 reads CASSLGAGPYEQYF. Written as DNA, the CDR3 is TGTGCCAGCAGCTTAGGAGCGGGACCCTACGAGCAGTACTTC.

V usage is TRBV6-6 and J usage is TRBJ2-3, with D possibly called TRBD1 or TRBD2 (5 bases each). Trimming removed 10 bases at V and 6 bases at J, with 17 bases between. The CDR3 is 13 amino acids. Germline CDR1 is MNHNY and CDR2 is SVGAGI (reference sequence). CDR3 nucleotide sequence: TGTGCCACCGGGGACCCGCGAGTCGATACGCAGTATTTT. It yields the protein CATGDPRVDTQYF.

This sequence joins TRBV7-3 and TRBJ1-4; 7 bases are shared with TRBD1. Germline assignment: CDR1 SGHTA and CDR2 FQGTGA. The CDR3 runs to 15 residues. V lost 1 base, J lost 7 bases, and 6 bases stayed unmatched. CDR3 region: CASSLRVRGFEKLFF. The CDR3 nucleotides are TGTGCCAGCAGCTTAAGAGTCAGGGGGTTTGAAAAACTGTTTTTT.

The V call is TRBV4-2, the J call TRBJ1-1; TRBD1 matches 7 bases. This CDR3 region has 16 residues. Germline V gives CDR1 LGHNA, CDR2 YNFKEQ. V was clipped by 2 bases and J by 5 bases; unmatched bases: 11. CDR3 DNA: TGTGCCAGCAGCCAAAATATCGGACAGGTCGGGACTGAAGCTTTCTTT. Protein: CASSQNIGQVGTEAFF.

The chain employs TRBV6-1 and TRBJ1-6; D remains ambiguous. V was shortened by 4 bases and J by 9 bases, with 22 bases between the two germline ends. CDR3 length: 17 residues. In germline, CDR1 is MNHNS, CDR2 SASEGT. CDR3: CASSAALDLFPFSPLHF. The CDR3 DNA follows: TGTGCCAGCAGTGCCGCACTAGACCTCTTCCCATTTTCACCCCTCCACTTT.

This clone has only a few counts. The chain joins TRBV7-8 to TRBJ2-1; no definite D call. Trimming cost V 7 bases and J 0 bases, with 16 bases left between them. Per the germline V gene, CDR1 is SGHVS and CDR2 is FQNEAQ. The CDR3 spans 16 residues. This CDR3 reads CASTTLGGFSYNEQFF. CDR3 coding DNA: TGTGCCAGCACCACACTCGGCGGTTTCTCCTACAATGAGCAGTTCTTC.

The rearrangement links TRBV15 to TRBJ2-4; D is possibly TRBD1 (8 bases). The CDR3 is made up of 18 amino acids. V dropped 3 bases and J dropped 0 bases, with 18 bases sitting between them. The germline gives CDR1 LNHNV, CDR2 YYDKDF (reference sequence). CDR3 bases: TGTGCCACCAGCAGGGGAGGGACAGGCGTATTAGCCAAAAACATTCAGTACTTC. Translation gives CATSRGGTGVLAKNIQYF. Full variable domain (remainder filled in from reference TRBV15 and TRBJ2-4): DAMVIQNPRYQVTQFGKPVTLSCSQTLNHNVMYWYQQKSSQAPKLLFHYYDKDFNNEADTPDNFQSRRPNTSFCFLDIRSPGLGDTAMYLCATSRGGTGVLAKNIQYFGAGTRLSVL.

V gene TRBV7-8 combines with J gene TRBJ1-5; D remains ambiguous. In germline, CDR1 is SGHVS, CDR2 FQNEAQ. Trimming removed 5 bases at V and 2 bases at J, with 10 bases between. The CDR3 has 14 residues. In DNA, the CDR3 is TGTGCCAGCAGCCCGCTTGATGGCAATCAGCCCCAGCATTTT. It specifies CASSPLDGNQPQHF.

V gene TRBV4-1 combines with J gene TRBJ2-1; 7 bases align to TRBD2. The CDR3 consists of 16 residues. V gave up 4 bases and J gave up 1 base; unmatched junction bases: 7. CDR1 is MGHRA, CDR2 YSYEKL, per germline. CDR3 residues: CASSPGGGRSYNEQFF. CDR3 coding DNA: TGCGCCAGCAGCCCCGGCGGGGGTCGGTCCTACAATGAGCAGTTCTTC.

This clone was counted a single time. V is TRBV28 and J is TRBJ1-3; the D is unclear. The germline V gene has CDR1 MDHEN and CDR2 SYDVKM. CDR3 size: 13 residues. With 5 bases removed from V and 7 bases from J, the gap between germline ends came to 12 bases. The CDR3 reads CASSAPPGNTIYF. CDR3 DNA sequence: TGTGCCAGCAGTGCCCCGCCGGGGAACACCATATATTTT.

V usage is TRBV7-3 and J usage is TRBJ2-1; the D gene is possibly TRBD2 (7 bases). The germline V gene encodes CDR1 SGHTA and CDR2 FQGTGA. CDR3 length equals 15 residues. V gave up 2 bases and J gave up 2 bases, with 10 bases separating them. CDR3 amino acids: CASSLAGDTYNEQFF. For the CDR3, the DNA is TGTGCCAGCAGCTTAGCGGGGGACACCTACAATGAGCAGTTCTTC.

The chain recombines TRBV29-1 with TRBJ2-3; 12 nucleotides match TRBD2. The CDR3 extends over 16 amino acids. After removal of 8 bases from V and 1 base from J, the junction contained 10 bases not matched to a gene. From germline, CDR1 is SQVTM and CDR2 ANQGSEA. DNA of the CDR3: TGCAGCTCCCATGGGCTAGCGGGAGGGGGCACAGATACGCAGTATTTT. Protein: CSSHGLAGGGTDTQYF.

The chain uses TRBV21-1 and TRBJ2-1; TRBD2, as called in the table, went unchecked against the DNA. TRBV21-1 constitutes a pseudogene. The CDR3 totals 15 residues. CDR3 nucleotide sequence: TGTGCCAGCAGGGGGGAGGGGAGACGCTACAATGAGCAGTTCTTC. This translates into CASRGEGRRYNEQFF.

The sample holds a few counts of this clone. The chain carries TRBV30 and TRBJ1-5; D is uncertain. V was shortened by 1 base and J by 0 bases, with 7 bases between the two germline ends. The V gene's germline CDR1 is GTSNPN and CDR2 SVGIG (reference sequence). The CDR3 contains 14 residues. CDR3 residues: CAWSGGISNQPQHF. The DNA of the CDR3 is TGTGCCTGGAGTGGGGGTATTAGCAATCAGCCCCAGCATTTT.

The J gene is TRBJ1-6, the V gene TRBV12-5; the D gene is possibly TRBD1 (5 bases). Germline lookup yields CDR1 LGHNT and CDR2 FRNRAP. The CDR3 sequence is 16 residues long. Trimming removed 2 bases from V and 6 bases from J, with 14 bases in between. This chain's CDR3 is CASGLRTGPTNSPLHF. DNA of the CDR3: TGTGCTAGTGGTTTGCGGACGGGACCGACTAATTCACCCCTCCACTTT.

The rearrangement links TRBV18 to TRBJ1-5; no clear D gene. Germline-derived CDR1 and CDR2 are KGHSH and LQKENI. The CDR3 is 14 amino acids. V dropped 4 bases and J dropped 1 base, with 8 bases sitting between them. The CDR3 DNA reads as TGTGCCAGCTCACAGGGTGGAAGCAATCAGCCCCAGCATTTT. Its translation is CASSQGGSNQPQHF.

The V and J genes are TRBV7-9 and TRBJ1-5; weak D call: TRBD1 (6 bases). The CDR3 is 15 residues long. Germline V gene sequence: CDR1 SEHNR, CDR2 FQNEAQ (reference sequence). With 0 bases removed from V and 7 bases from J, the gap between germline ends came to 13 bases. DNA of the CDR3: TGTGCCAGCAGCTTAGCAGGGGGAACGGGCCAGCCCCAGCATTTT. It is translated as CASSLAGGTGQPQHF.

V gene TRBV6-1 combines with J gene TRBJ2-1; 13 bases are a match to TRBD2. Germline CDR1 MNHNS, CDR2 SASEGT. The CDR3 length is 15 residues. Trimming cost V 1 base and J 7 bases; bases outside gene matches: 1. CDR3 nucleotide sequence: TGTGCCAGCAGTGAAGAGGGACTAGCGGGGAATGAGCAGTTCTTC. Translated: CASSEEGLAGNEQFF.